Shown below are 8 T cell receptor beta chains from a single sample sequenced in a study of primary melanoma T cells and metastatic recurrence. The data were produced by immunoSEQ multiplex PCR, yet TCRdb's version contains in-frame clones alone and is incomplete. This table has under 650 clones, 60% to 80% appearing once. The sample was melanoma tumor tissue. The source of these receptors is a human donor with melanoma.

The rearrangement uses TRBV28 and TRBJ2-7; 11 bases are shared with TRBD2. The trim removed 5 bases at V and 0 bases at J, leaving 9 bases unmatched. The CDR3 is 17 residues long. Germline-derived CDR1 and CDR2 are MDHEN and SYDVKM. The CDR3 coding sequence is TGTGCCAGCAGTCGTGGACTAGCGGGTGCCAGCTCCTACGAGCAGTACTTC. Amino acid sequence: CASSRGLAGASSYEQYF.

The V gene is TRBV6-8, the J gene TRBJ2-1; 8 nucleotides line up with TRBD2. V lost 4 bases and J lost 3; bases outside the gene matches: 5. The CDR3 spans 15 residues. The germline V gene encodes CDR1 MNHGY and CDR2 SAAAGT. DNA of the CDR3: TGTGCCAGCAGTTGGACTAGCCCAGACTACAATGAGCAGTTCTTC. It codes for CASSWTSPDYNEQFF.

The rearrangement links TRBV19 to TRBJ1-5, with no clear D. V was trimmed by 4 bases and J by 5 bases, leaving 15 bases between them. CDR1 LNHDA and CDR2 SQIVND come from the germline V gene (reference sequence). CDR3 length equals 15 residues. CDR3 sequence (DNA): TGTGCCAGTAGTACCCTTGACTTGAGGGATCAGCCCCAGCATTTT. It encodes CASSTLDLRDQPQHF.

This chain connects TRBV2 to TRBJ1-2; D gene ambiguous. The CDR3 totals 16 residues. Trimming took 4 bases from V and 8 from J, leaving 23 bases between them. The germline gives CDR1 SNHLY, CDR2 FYNNEI. CDR3 bases: TGTGCCAGCAGTGGGACCGCTGGACGATCAAACGGGGGCTACACCTTC. Protein sequence: CASSGTAGRSNGGYTF.

This clone was seen a handful of times. The V gene is TRBV15, the J gene TRBJ2-7, with D tentatively TRBD2 (5 bases). Germline V gives CDR1 LNHNV, CDR2 YYDKDF (reference sequence). Trimming removed 0 bases at V and 0 bases at J, with 12 bases between. This CDR3 is 16 amino acids long. The CDR3 spells CATSRDWAGSSYEQYF. The CDR3 DNA is TGTGCCACCAGCAGAGATTGGGCGGGTAGCTCCTACGAGCAGTACTTC.

The sample holds a few counts of this clone. The V and J genes are TRBV19 and TRBJ2-7, with 8 bases lining up with TRBD2. The junction had 7 bases not matched to a gene; V was cut back by 6 bases and J by 3 bases. Germline V CDR1 and CDR2: LNHDA, SQIVND (reference sequence). CDR3 length: 14 amino acids. CDR3 in DNA: TGTGCCAGTAGCCCCGGGGGGGGTCACTACGAGCAGTACTTC. Protein sequence: CASSPGGGHYEQYF.

J is TRBJ2-5 and V is TRBV7-6, with a possible D match to TRBD1 (6 bases). CDR1 is SGHVS and CDR2 is FNYEAQ in the germline V gene. CDR3 size: 15 residues. Trimming shortened V by 0 bases and J by 5 bases, and 13 bases separated the two germline ends. The CDR3 nucleotides read TGTGCCAGCAGCTTAGCCGAGGGGGAAGGTGAGACCCAGTACTTC. This gives the protein CASSLAEGEGETQYF.

V gene TRBV10-3 combines with J gene TRBJ1-1, with D uncertain. The CDR3 consists of 13 residues. Germline V gives CDR1 ENHRY, CDR2 SYGVKD. Trimming removed 7 bases from V and 1 base from J, with 10 bases in between. The CDR3 reads CAITKEANTEAFF. The CDR3 DNA reads as TGTGCCATCACGAAGGAAGCGAACACTGAAGCTTTCTTT.